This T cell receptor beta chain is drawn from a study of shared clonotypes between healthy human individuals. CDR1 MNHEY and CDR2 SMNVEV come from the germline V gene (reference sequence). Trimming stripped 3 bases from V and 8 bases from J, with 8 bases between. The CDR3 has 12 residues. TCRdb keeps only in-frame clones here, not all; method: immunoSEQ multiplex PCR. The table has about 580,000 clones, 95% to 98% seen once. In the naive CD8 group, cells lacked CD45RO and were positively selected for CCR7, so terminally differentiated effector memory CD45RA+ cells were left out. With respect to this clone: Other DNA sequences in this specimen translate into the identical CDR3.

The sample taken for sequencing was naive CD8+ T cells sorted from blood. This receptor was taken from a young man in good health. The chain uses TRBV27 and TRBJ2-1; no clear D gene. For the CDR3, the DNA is TGTGCCAGCAGTTTTGGTGGAGATGAGCAGTTCTTC. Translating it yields CASSFGGDEQFF.